These 18 T cell receptor beta chains originate from one sample sequenced in a study of T cell responses to AZD1222 COVID-19 vaccine (dated by TCRdb to 2020 to 2022). This sample's time point label indicates: about 28 days (+/-7) after the second vaccine dose. Library generation was performed with the immunoSEQ multiplex PCR assay. Imported from immuneACCESS, the table was reduced by TCRdb to in-frame sequences with V and J called. These copies leave out some clones; in studies compared against another copy, an unresolved V gene accounts for under half, and the cause of the remainder is not known. Across this sample there are 110,000 or so clones, with 86% seen only once. Of the sample, under 20% is held by the ten largest clones. Material: peripheral blood, obtained 28 days after the second AZD1222 dose. These receptors originate from an adult who received the AZD1222 COVID-19 vaccine.

The chain has TRBV4-1 and TRBJ2-1; D is unresolved. The CDR3 is made up of 15 amino acids. The germline V gene encodes CDR1 MGHRA and CDR2 YSYEKL. V was pared by 1 base and J by 3 bases, with 10 bases between. The chain's CDR3 is CASSQGVIYYNEQFF. CDR3 nucleotide sequence: TGCGCCAGCAGCCAAGGGGTCATCTACTACAATGAGCAGTTCTTC.

The rearrangement links TRBV19 to TRBJ1-4; D gene uncertain. Germline V gene lookup returns CDR1 LNHDA and CDR2 SQIVND (reference sequence). The CDR3 length is 15 residues. V was clipped by 2 bases and J by 8 bases, with 15 bases between them. The CDR3 DNA follows: TGTGCCAGTAGTATACCAAGAACTTTTGGGGAAAAACTGTTTTTT. Translating it yields CASSIPRTFGEKLFF.

The J gene is TRBJ1-3, the V gene TRBV4-2; D uncertain. V was trimmed by 0 bases and J by 0 bases, leaving 6 bases between them. Germline values: CDR1 LGHNA, CDR2 YNFKEQ. The CDR3 sequence is 15 residues long. This CDR3 is CASSQDHGSGNTIYF. The DNA of the CDR3 is TGTGCCAGCAGCCAAGACCACGGCTCTGGAAACACCATATATTTT.

The rearrangement uses TRBV6-1 and TRBJ2-4; weak D call: TRBD2 (5 bases). Trimming removed 3 bases from V and 4 bases from J, with 10 bases in between. Germline CDR1 MNHNS, CDR2 SASEGT. CDR3 length equals 14 residues. The CDR3, as DNA: TGTGCCAGCAGTGAGAAGGACTGGAAAAACATTCAGTACTTC. Protein sequence: CASSEKDWKNIQYF.

The chain recombines TRBV28 with TRBJ2-2; 10 positions agree with TRBD1. Per germline, CDR1 MDHEN and CDR2 SYDVKM. CDR3 length equals 16 residues. After removal of 4 bases from V and 5 bases from J, the junction contained 7 bases not matched to a gene. CDR3 sequence: CASSSWTGGLTGELFF. DNA of the CDR3: TGTGCCAGCAGTTCTTGGACAGGGGGTTTAACCGGGGAGCTGTTTTTT.

The chain carries TRBV7-2 and TRBJ2-1, with D hard to call. The CDR3 spans 14 residues. Germline-derived CDR1 and CDR2 are SGHTA and FQGNSA. Trimming pared 1 base from V and 4 bases from J, leaving 8 bases between. The DNA for the CDR3 is TGTGCCAGCAGCTTAGTCCCCCTATACAATGAGCAGTTCTTC. Its protein product is CASSLVPLYNEQFF.

The chain carries TRBV4-1 and TRBJ1-4, with 9 bases lining up with TRBD1. The CDR3 covers 16 residues. Germline loops: CDR1 MGHRA, CDR2 YSYEKL. The junction had 11 bases not matched to a gene; V was cut back by 4 bases and J by 8 bases. The CDR3 loop reads CASSLPSGTGWEKLFF. CDR3 nucleotides: TGCGCCAGCAGCCTACCCTCCGGGACAGGGTGGGAAAAACTGTTTTTT.

This clone was counted once. The gene calls are TRBV15 and TRBJ2-2, with D unclear. Deletions cut 0 bases from V and 5 bases from J, with 7 bases between. The CDR3 is made up of 14 amino acids. CDR1 LNHNV and CDR2 YYDKDF come from the germline V gene (reference sequence). The CDR3 nucleotides read TGTGCCACCAGCAGAGATGTGCGGACCGGGGAGCTGTTTTTT. Residues: CATSRDVRTGELFF.

The chain is built from TRBV3-1 (or the pseudogene TRBV3-2) and TRBJ1-1; the match to TRBD1 covers 7 bases. The CDR3 loop spans 15 amino acids. Germline V gene sequence: CDR1 LGHDT, CDR2 YNNKEL (reference sequence). V dropped 1 base and J dropped 0; count of bases not matched to a gene: 2. CDR3 DNA: TGTGCCAGCAGCCAAGTAGGGGGCGTGAACACTGAAGCTTTCTTT. It codes for CASSQVGGVNTEAFF.

V and J are TRBV2 and TRBJ1-5; possible D gene TRBD1, 5 bases. Trimming removed 7 bases at V and 3 bases at J, with 10 bases between. The CDR3 has 13 amino acids. Germline V gene lookup returns CDR1 SNHLY and CDR2 FYNNEI. Written as DNA, the CDR3 is TGTGCCAGCACCCAGGACACCAATCAGCCCCAGCATTTT. It translates to CASTQDTNQPQHF.

In nucleotides, the CDR3 is TGTGCCAGCAGACAGGGCGGGGATTCACCCCTCCACTTT. Translated, it gives CASRQGGDSPLHF. J is TRBJ1-6 and V is TRBV6-5; D possibly corresponds to TRBD1 (6 bases). The CDR3 runs to 13 residues. CDR1 and CDR2 from the germline V gene are MNHEY and SVGAGI. The V gene lost 6 bases and the J gene lost 8 bases, with 11 bases spanning the gap.

This CDR3 reads CASSAHRTGGEAFF. The CDR3 DNA is TGTGCCAGCAGCGCCCATCGGACAGGGGGCGAAGCTTTCTTT. The chain joins TRBV9 to TRBJ1-1; 11 positions match TRBD1. With 3 bases clipped from V and 8 bases from J, the junction kept 6 bases outside the gene matches. Per the germline V gene, CDR1 is SGDLS and CDR2 is YYNGEE. The CDR3 contains 14 residues.

The chain couples TRBV4-3 to TRBJ1-3; D unresolved. Trimming stripped 0 bases from V and 0 bases from J, with 9 bases between. The CDR3 is 16 amino acids. CDR1 LGHNA and CDR2 YSLEER come from the germline V gene. CDR3 sequence: CASSQDGQNSGNTIYF. CDR3 DNA: TGCGCCAGCAGCCAAGACGGGCAGAACTCTGGAAACACCATATATTTT.

This clone has only one observation. The gene calls are TRBV14 and TRBJ2-3; D possibly corresponds to TRBD2 (5 bases). The germline V gene encodes CDR1 SGHDN and CDR2 FVKESK. The CDR3 is 16 amino acids. Trimming took off 6 bases at V and 4 bases at J, with 20 bases between the two ends. Written as DNA, the CDR3 is TGTGCCAGCAGGGACTCGGACGGCAGTCGACCAGATACGCAGTATTTT. Translating it yields CASRDSDGSRPDTQYF.

The sample holds one count of this clone. The chain combines TRBV9 with TRBJ2-2; D remains unclear. CDR1 is SGDLS, CDR2 YYNGEE, per germline. Trimming removed 3 bases from V and 5 bases from J, with 14 bases in between. CDR3 size: 15 residues. The DNA for the CDR3 is TGTGCCAGCAGCGAGTCCGCACAGCTTACCGGGGAGCTGTTTTTT. Residues: CASSESAQLTGELFF.

V is TRBV12-3 or TRBV12-4 and J is TRBJ1-4; D is undetermined. This CDR3 spans 13 amino acids. Trimming cost V 2 bases and J 8 bases, with 9 bases left between them. In nucleotides, the CDR3 is TGTGCCAGCAGTTTATCCTCGGCGGAAAAACTGTTTTTT. Translated, it gives CASSLSSAEKLFF.

This sequence joins TRBV3-1 (or the pseudogene TRBV3-2) and TRBJ2-1; 7 bases match TRBD1. The ends lost 0 bases at V and 3 bases at J; junction bases unmatched: 11. The CDR3 runs 18 residues. Germline assignment: CDR1 LGHDT and CDR2 YNNKEL (reference sequence). The CDR3 nucleotides are TGTGCCAGCAGCCAAGATAAGGGGGCTGACCCCTACTACAATGAGCAGTTCTTC. Amino acid sequence: CASSQDKGADPYYNEQFF.

The J gene is TRBJ1-3, the V gene TRBV6-1; D is unresolved. CDR1 is MNHNS, CDR2 SASEGT, per germline. CDR3 length: 12 amino acids. Trimming removed 5 bases from V and 5 bases from J, with 7 bases in between. The CDR3 nucleotides read TGTGCCAGCAGTTCCCAGAGAAACACCATATATTTT. The encoded protein is CASSSQRNTIYF.